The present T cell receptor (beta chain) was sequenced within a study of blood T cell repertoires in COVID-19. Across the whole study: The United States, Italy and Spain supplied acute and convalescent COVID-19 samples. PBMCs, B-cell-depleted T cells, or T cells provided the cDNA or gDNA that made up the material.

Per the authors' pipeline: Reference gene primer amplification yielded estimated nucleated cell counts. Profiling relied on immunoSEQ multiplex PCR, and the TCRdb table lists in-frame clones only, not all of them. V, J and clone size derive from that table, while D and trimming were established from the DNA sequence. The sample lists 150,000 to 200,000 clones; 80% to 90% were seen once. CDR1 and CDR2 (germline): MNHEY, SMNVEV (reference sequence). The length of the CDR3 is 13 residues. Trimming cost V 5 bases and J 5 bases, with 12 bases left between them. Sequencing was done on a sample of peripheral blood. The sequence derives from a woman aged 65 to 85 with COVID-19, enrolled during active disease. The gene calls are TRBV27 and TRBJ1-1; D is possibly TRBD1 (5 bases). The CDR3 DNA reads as TGTGCCAGCAGTGGGTTCAGGGATACTGAAGCTTTCTTT. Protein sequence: CASSGFRDTEAFF.